This entry concerns a single T cell receptor beta chain. Its antigen remains unidentified. This specimen comes from a study of OX40 agonist ivuxolimab in advanced cancers. Study overall: A mean age of approximately 60 years, range about 20 to 79, was recorded, and approximately 79% were male. Patients with prior anti-PD-1, anti-PD-L1 or anti-CTLA-4 therapy were eligible; 40% had some. Partial responses, seen in three patients, involved one hepatocellular carcinoma and two cutaneous melanomas. The study's findings and limits: Antigen specificity of clonally expanded peripheral T cells was not established.

TCRdb keeps only in-frame clones here, not all; method: immunoSEQ multiplex PCR. The sample yields tens of thousands of clones, more than 90% seen once. Germline V gene data show CDR1 as SGHAT and CDR2 as FQDESV (reference sequence). This CDR3 has 15 amino acids. The ends were cut back, 0 bases at V and 7 bases at J, with 15 bases in the middle. The source was CD4+ or CD8+ T cells sorted from blood, collected in a trial of the OX40 agonist ivuxolimab. This clonotype was sampled from an adult with an advanced solid tumor such as melanoma, head and neck, liver or kidney cancer. The chain joins TRBV11-1 to TRBJ1-1; a possible D gene is TRBD1 (6 bases). The CDR3 protein is CASSLARTGTFEAFF. As DNA, the CDR3 is TGTGCCAGCAGCTTAGCGCGTACCGGGACATTTGAAGCTTTCTTT.